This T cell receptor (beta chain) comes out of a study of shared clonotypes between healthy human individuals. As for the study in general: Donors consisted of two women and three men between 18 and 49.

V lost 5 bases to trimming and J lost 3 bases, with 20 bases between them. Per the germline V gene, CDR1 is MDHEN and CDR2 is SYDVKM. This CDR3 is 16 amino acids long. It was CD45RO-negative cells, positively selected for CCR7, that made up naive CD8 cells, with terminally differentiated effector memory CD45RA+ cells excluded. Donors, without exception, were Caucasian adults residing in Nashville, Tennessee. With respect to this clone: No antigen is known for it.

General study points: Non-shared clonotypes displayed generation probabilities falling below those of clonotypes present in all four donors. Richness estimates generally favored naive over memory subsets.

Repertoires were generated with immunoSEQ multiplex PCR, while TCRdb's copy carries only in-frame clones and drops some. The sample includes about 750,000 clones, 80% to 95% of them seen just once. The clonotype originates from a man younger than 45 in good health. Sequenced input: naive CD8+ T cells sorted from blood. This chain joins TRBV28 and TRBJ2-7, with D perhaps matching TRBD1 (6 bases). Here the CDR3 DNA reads TGTGCCAGCAGTCCATTGGGGGCGGACCGCTACTACGAGCAGTACTTC. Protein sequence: CASSPLGADRYYEQYF.